This T cell receptor (beta chain) was sequenced for a study of tumor-infiltrating lymphocytes in primary liver carcinoma. Study-level results: Less overlap was seen in tumor-adjacent and tumor-blood pairs than in tumor region pairs.

Germline DNA was also extracted, and blood RNA derived from unsorted whole blood. No patient had received treatment, and all had chronic HBV infection. There are 14 residues in the CDR3. Germline CDR1 is MGHRA and CDR2 is YSYEKL. From approximately 0.5 ug of total RNA, TCR beta-specific cDNA was reverse-transcribed using a constant-region primer. TCR beta libraries came from three nested multiplex PCR rounds using slightly modified ARM-PCR. The opening two PCR rounds, about 11 cycles each, paired TRBV1-TRBV30 forward primers with a C-beta reverse primer. TCRdb re-called the multiplex PCR reads with MiXCR, one entry per CDR3 protein. The table includes around 210,000 distinct CDR3 sequences, less than 75% detected once. As regards this clonotype: Its antigen is currently unknown. An end of the junction differs from the germline gene, which may be a read error.

Source material: peripheral blood. The V and J genes are TRBV4-1 and TRBJ1-1, with 7 bases that match TRBD1. The TCR originated in a woman aged 55-69 years with primary liver carcinoma and hepatitis B virus infection. CDR3 sequence (DNA): TGCACCAGCAGCCCAGGGGGGTTGTTCGCTGAAGCTTCCTTT. Protein product: CTSSPGGLFAEASF.